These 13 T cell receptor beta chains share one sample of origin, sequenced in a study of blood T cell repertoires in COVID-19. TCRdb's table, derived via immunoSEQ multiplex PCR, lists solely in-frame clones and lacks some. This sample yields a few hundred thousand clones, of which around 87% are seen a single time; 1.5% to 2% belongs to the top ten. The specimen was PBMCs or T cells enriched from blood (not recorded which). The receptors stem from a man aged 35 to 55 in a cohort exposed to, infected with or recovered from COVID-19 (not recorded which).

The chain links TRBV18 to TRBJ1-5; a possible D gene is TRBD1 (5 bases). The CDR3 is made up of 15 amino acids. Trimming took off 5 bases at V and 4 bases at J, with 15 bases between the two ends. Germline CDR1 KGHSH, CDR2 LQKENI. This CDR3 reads CASSENSGVNQPQHF. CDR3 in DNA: TGTGCCAGCTCAGAAAACTCGGGGGTAAATCAGCCCCAGCATTTT.

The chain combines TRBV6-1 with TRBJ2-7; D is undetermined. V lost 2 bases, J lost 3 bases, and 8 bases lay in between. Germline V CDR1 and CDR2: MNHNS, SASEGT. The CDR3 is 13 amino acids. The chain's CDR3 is CASSETAGYEQYF. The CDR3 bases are TGTGCCAGCAGTGAAACGGCAGGCTACGAGCAGTACTTC.

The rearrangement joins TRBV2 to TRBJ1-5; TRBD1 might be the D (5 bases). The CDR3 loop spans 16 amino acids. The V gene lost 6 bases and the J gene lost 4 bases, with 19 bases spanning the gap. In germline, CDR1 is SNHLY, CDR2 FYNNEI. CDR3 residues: CASRKPGSPLNQPQHF. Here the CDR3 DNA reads TGTGCCAGCAGAAAACCAGGGTCTCCGCTAAATCAGCCCCAGCATTTT.

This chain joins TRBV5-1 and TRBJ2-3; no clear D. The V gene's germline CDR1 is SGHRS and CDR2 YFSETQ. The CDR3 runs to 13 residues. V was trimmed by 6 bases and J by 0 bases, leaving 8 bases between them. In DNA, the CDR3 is TGCGCCAGCACTACGCCAAGCACAGATACGCAGTATTTT. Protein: CASTTPSTDTQYF.

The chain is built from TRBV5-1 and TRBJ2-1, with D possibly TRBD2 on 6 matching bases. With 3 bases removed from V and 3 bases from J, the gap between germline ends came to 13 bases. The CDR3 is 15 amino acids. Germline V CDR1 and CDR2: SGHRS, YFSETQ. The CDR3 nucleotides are TGCGCCAGCAGCTCGGGGGACTTCGGCTACAATGAGCAGTTCTTC. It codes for CASSSGDFGYNEQFF.

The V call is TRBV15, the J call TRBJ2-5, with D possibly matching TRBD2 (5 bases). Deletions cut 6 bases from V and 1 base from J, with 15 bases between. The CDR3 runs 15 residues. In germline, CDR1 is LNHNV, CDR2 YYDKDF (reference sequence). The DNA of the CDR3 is TGTGCCACCAGATCTATAGGACTGGGCCAAGAGACCCAGTACTTC. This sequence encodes CATRSIGLGQETQYF.

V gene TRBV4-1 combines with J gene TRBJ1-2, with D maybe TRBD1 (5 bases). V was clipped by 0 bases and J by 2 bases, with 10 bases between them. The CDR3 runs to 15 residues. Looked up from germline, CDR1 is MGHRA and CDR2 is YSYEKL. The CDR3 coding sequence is TGCGCCAGCAGCCAAGACAGGGACTCCAACTATGGCTACACCTTC. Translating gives CASSQDRDSNYGYTF.

The DNA for the CDR3 is TGTGCCAGCAGCCTAAGCGGGGGCCGGGATGAGCAGTTCTTC. Amino acids: CASSLSGGRDEQFF. The chain has TRBV7-2 and TRBJ2-1; 8 bases map to TRBD2. The germline CDR1 and CDR2 sequences are SGHTA and FQGNSA. V gave up 5 bases and J gave up 8 bases; unmatched junction bases: 8. The CDR3 runs to 14 residues.

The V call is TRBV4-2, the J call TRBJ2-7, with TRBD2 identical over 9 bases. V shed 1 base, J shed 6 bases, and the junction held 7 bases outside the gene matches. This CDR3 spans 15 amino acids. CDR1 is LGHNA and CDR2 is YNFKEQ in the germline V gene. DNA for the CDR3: TGTGCCAGCAGCCAAGGGCGGGAGGGGGCCCCCGAGCAGTACTTC. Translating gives CASSQGREGAPEQYF.

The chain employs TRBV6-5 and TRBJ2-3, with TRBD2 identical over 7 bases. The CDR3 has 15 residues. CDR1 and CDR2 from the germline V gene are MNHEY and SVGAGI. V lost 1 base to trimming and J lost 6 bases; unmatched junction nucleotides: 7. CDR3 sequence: CASSYWGEGPDTQYF. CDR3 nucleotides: TGTGCCAGCAGTTACTGGGGGGAGGGCCCTGATACGCAGTATTTT.

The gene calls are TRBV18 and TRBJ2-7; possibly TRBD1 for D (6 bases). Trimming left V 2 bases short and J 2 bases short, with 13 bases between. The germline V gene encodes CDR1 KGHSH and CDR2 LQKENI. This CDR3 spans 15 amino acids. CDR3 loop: CASSPGQGIPYEQYF. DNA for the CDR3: TGTGCCAGCTCACCAGGGCAGGGGATTCCCTACGAGCAGTACTTC.

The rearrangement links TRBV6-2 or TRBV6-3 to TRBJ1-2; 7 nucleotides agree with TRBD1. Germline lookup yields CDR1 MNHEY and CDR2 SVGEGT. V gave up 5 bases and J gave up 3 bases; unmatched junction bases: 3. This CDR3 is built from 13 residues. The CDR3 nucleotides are TGTGCCAGCAGTGGGCAGGGGGACTATGGCTACACCTTC. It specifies CASSGQGDYGYTF.

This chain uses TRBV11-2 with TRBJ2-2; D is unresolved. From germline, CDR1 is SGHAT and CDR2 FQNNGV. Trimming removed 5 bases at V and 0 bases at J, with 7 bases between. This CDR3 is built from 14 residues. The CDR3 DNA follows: TGTGCCAGCAGCACTCATACGAACACCGGGGAGCTGTTTTTT. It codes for CASSTHTNTGELFF.